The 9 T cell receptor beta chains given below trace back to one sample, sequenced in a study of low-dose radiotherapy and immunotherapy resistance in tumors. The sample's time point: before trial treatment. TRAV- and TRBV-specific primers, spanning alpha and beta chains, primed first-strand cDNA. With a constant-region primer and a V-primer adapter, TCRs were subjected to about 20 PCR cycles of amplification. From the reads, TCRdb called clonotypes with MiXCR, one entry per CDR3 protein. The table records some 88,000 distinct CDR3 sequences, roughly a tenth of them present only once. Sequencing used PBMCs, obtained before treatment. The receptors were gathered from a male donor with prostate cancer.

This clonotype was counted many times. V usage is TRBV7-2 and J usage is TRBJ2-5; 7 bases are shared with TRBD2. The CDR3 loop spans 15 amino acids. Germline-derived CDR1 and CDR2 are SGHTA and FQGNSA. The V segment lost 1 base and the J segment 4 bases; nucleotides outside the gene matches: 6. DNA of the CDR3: TGTGCCAGCAGCTTAGGCGGCGGGAGTTTAGAGACCCAGTACTTC. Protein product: CASSLGGGSLETQYF.

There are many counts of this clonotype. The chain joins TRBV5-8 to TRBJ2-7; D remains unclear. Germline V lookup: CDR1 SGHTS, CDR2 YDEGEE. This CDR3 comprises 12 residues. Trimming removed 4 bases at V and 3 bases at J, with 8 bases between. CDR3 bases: TGTGCCAGCAGCAGGGTTGACTACGAGCAGTACTTC. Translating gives CASSRVDYEQYF. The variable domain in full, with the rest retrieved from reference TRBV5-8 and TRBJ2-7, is EAGVTQSPTHLIKTRGQQATLRCSPISGHTSVYWYQQALGLGLQFLLWYDEGEERNRGNFPPRFSGRQFPNYSSELNVNALELEDSALYLCASSRVDYEQYFGPGTRLTVT.

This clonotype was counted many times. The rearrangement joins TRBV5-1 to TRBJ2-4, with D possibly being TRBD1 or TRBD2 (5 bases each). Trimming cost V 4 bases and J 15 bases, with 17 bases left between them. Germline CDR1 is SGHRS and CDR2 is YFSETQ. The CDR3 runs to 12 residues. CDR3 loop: CASSPNGGQLYF. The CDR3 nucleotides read TGCGCCAGCAGCCCTAATGGAGGACAATTGTACTTC.

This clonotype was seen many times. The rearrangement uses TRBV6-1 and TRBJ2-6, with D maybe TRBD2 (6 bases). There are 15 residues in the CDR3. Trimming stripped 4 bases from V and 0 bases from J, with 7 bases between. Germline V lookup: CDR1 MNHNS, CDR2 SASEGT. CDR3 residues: CASSGDFSGANVLTF. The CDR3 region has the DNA TGTGCCAGCAGTGGGGACTTCTCTGGGGCCAACGTCCTGACTTTC.

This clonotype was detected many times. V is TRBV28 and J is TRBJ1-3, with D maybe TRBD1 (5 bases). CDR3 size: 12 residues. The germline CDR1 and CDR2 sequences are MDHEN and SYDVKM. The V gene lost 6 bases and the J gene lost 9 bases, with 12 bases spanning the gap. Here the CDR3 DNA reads TGTGCCAGCAGCTTCCCTGGGGGCACCATATATTTT. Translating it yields CASSFPGGTIYF.

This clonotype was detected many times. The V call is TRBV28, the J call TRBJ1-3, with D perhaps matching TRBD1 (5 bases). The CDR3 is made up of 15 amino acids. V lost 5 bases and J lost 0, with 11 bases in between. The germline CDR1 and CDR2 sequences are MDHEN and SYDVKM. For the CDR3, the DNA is TGTGCCAGCAGTCTCAGGGCGTCCTCTGGAAACACCATATATTTT. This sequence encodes CASSLRASSGNTIYF.

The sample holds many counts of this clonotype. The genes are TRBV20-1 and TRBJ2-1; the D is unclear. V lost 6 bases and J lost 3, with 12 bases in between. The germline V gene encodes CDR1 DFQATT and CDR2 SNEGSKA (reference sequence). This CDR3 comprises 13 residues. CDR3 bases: TGCAGTGCCTACATGACGAGCTACAATGAGCAGTTCTTC. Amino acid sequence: CSAYMTSYNEQFF.

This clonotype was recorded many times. Written as DNA, the CDR3 is TGCAGCGGGGCAGGGACCCACACAGATACGCAGTATTTT. Translated: CSGAGTHTDTQYF. The V call is TRBV29-1, the J call TRBJ2-3; either TRBD1 or TRBD2 may supply D (5 bases each). CDR1 SQVTM and CDR2 ANQGSEA come from the germline V gene. V shed 7 bases and J shed 2 bases, with 13 bases lying between them. CDR3 length: 13 residues.

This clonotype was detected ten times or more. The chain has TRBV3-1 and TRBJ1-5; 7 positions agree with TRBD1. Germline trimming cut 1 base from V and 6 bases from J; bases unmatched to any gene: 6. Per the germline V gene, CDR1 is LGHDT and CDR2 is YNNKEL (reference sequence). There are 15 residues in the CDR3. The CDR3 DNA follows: TGTGCCAGCAGCCAAGGACAGGGAGGTGTTCAGCCCCAGCATTTT. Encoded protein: CASSQGQGGVQPQHF.